The 20 T cell receptor beta chains listed next were all sequenced from one sample in a study of T cells in women clearing cervical HPV infection. Clones were read by immunoSEQ multiplex PCR, and TCRdb kept only the in-frame ones, dropping some. Reported are 44,000 or so clones; the ten largest clones contain approximately 0.98%. Sequenced input: blood buffy coat. These receptors were collected from a woman aged 18 to 75 with a cervical HPV16 infection that either progressed to CIN3+ or cleared (not recorded which).

To note about this clone: The read comes to an end 3 residues before the CDR3 does, leaving the germline J gene to fill in the end. V gene TRBV5-4 combines with J gene TRBJ2-7; TRBD2 is a possible D gene (5 bases). The V and J ends lost 0 bases and 5 bases respectively, with 9 bases between them. Germline CDR1 reads SGHNT; CDR2 reads YYREEE (reference sequence). This CDR3 comprises 13 residues. CDR3 bases read: TGTGCCAGCAGCTTGGTCGGGGTCCACGAG. It is translated as CASSLVGVHE. The entire CDR3 protein is CASSLVGVHEQYF.

As for this clone: Read sequence stops 3 residues before the CDR3 end, and the germline J gene provides the missing end. V usage is TRBV6-1 and J usage is TRBJ1-5; 8 bases fit TRBD1. Germline V gene lookup returns CDR1 MNHNS and CDR2 SASEGT. The CDR3 is 15 amino acids. Trimming cost V 4 bases and J 5 bases; bases outside gene matches: 7. The CDR3 is CASSATTGVDQPQHF. The CDR3 bases that were read are TGTGCCAGCAGTGCTACGACAGGGGTAGATCAGCCC.

This CDR3 is CASSLDGGSGTEAFF. The part of the CDR3 DNA that was read is TGCGCCAGCAGCTTGGATGGGGGCTCGGGAACTGAA. The chain combines TRBV5-1 with TRBJ1-1, with a possible D match to TRBD1 (6 bases). Read sequence stops 3 residues before the CDR3 end, and the germline J gene provides the missing end. The V gene's germline CDR1 is SGHRS and CDR2 YFSETQ. The CDR3 is 15 amino acids. V was pared by 0 bases and J by 5 bases, with 14 bases between.

Concerning this clone itself: The CDR3 extends 3 residues past the end of the read, so its final part is completed from the germline J gene. The rearrangement joins TRBV4-2 to TRBJ2-2, with 14 bases matching TRBD2. Germline trimming cut 0 bases from V and 0 bases from J; bases unmatched to any gene: 9. CDR1 LGHNA and CDR2 YNFKEQ come from the germline V gene. This CDR3 contains 21 residues. CDR3 region: CASSQDLGLAGGFANTGELFF. The DNA read from the CDR3 is TGTGCCAGCAGCCAAGATCTTGGACTAGCGGGGGGCTTCGCGAACACCGGGGAG.

Concerning this clone: The sequence runs out 3 residues before the end of the CDR3; the remainder is reconstructed from the germline J gene. V and J are TRBV6-1 and TRBJ2-5; D is unclear. The CDR3 is made up of 16 amino acids. The ends were cut back, 1 base at V and 0 bases at J, with 12 bases in the middle. The germline gives CDR1 MNHNS, CDR2 SASEGT. CDR3 sequence reads: CASSEVRASYQETQYF. CDR3 bases read: TGTGCCAGCAGTGAAGTAAGGGCCTCTTACCAAGAGACC.

As for this clone: Read sequence stops 3 residues before the CDR3 end, and the germline J gene provides the missing end. The chain carries TRBV13 and TRBJ2-3; TRBD2 is a possible D gene (6 bases). This CDR3 spans 17 amino acids. Trimming took off 5 bases at V and 0 bases at J, with 18 bases between the two ends. The germline V gene has CDR1 PRHDT and CDR2 FYEKMQ (reference sequence). The CDR3 reads CASSIPKGLTSTDTQYF. The DNA read from the CDR3 is TGTGCCAGCAGCATACCAAAGGGACTGACTAGCACAGATACG.

Details on this clone: Relative to the germline gene, one junction end is altered; a read error may explain this. This sample also contains other DNA sequences that code for the same CDR3. The CDR3 is CASSERSRVENTIYF. The CDR3 bases that were read are TGTGCCAGCAGTGAACGGAGCAGGGTCGAAAACACT. The J gene is TRBJ1-3, the V gene TRBV2; tentatively, D is TRBD1 (5 bases). The read gets to within 3 residues of the CDR3 end, and the germline J gene fills in the rest. The CDR3 extends over 15 amino acids. Germline V gene lookup returns CDR1 SNHLY and CDR2 FYNNEI.

In the case of this clone: The read ends 3 residues early relative to the CDR3; the germline J gene fills the gap. V gene TRBV18 combines with J gene TRBJ2-7; 7 bases fit TRBD1. CDR3 length equals 14 residues. Germline V gene sequence: CDR1 KGHSH, CDR2 LQKENI. The junction had 2 bases not matched to a gene; V was cut back by 3 bases and J by 0 bases. The CDR3 DNA, read in part, is TGTGCCAGCTCACCTGGACAGGTCTCCTACGAG. Amino acids: CASSPGQVSYE. The CDR3 in its entirety is CASSPGQVSYEQYF.

On this clone: One end of the junction is discordant with germline, which a read error may explain. The sequenced fragment ends 3 residues before the CDR3 boundary, so the rest is inferred from the germline J gene. The V call is TRBV20-1, the J call TRBJ1-2; D uncertain. CDR3 length equals 11 residues. Per germline, CDR1 DFQATT and CDR2 SNEGSKA (reference sequence). CDR3 sequence: CSARRVAGYTF. The sequenced part of the CDR3 DNA is TGCAGCGCTAGGAGGGTGGCCGGC.

For this clone: Read coverage stops 3 residues before the CDR3 terminus; the germline J gene supplies the remainder. The rearrangement uses TRBV19 and TRBJ2-4; the D is unclear. Germline CDR1 LNHDA, CDR2 SQIVND (reference sequence). This CDR3 contains 14 residues. CDR3 DNA, as far as it was read: TGTGCCAGTAACTCATTGGCACGTAACTATGGT. This codes for CASNSLARNYG. The complete CDR3 protein is CASNSLARNYGQYF.

A note on this clone: The read falls 3 residues short of the CDR3 end, and the missing part is taken from the germline J gene. The chain joins TRBV7-7 to TRBJ2-2; D possibly corresponds to TRBD2 (5 bases). Germline CDR1 reads SSHAT; CDR2 reads FNYEAQ (reference sequence). This CDR3 region has 13 residues. V shed 5 bases and J shed 6 bases, with 10 bases lying between them. CDR3 protein: CASSPLLAGELFF. CDR3 bases read: TGTGCCAGCAGCCCCTTACTAGCCGGGGAG.

In regard to this clone: The CDR3 goes on 3 residues after the read ends, and that part is filled in from the germline J gene. V gene TRBV19 combines with J gene TRBJ2-3; TRBD2 is a possible D gene (5 bases). CDR3 size: 15 residues. Trimming stripped 3 bases from V and 2 bases from J, with 12 bases between. CDR1 and CDR2 from the germline V gene are LNHDA and SQIVND (reference sequence). CDR3 region: CASSINGGHTDTQYF. The sequenced CDR3 bases are TGTGCCAGTAGTATCAATGGCGGGCACACAGATACG.

A remark on this clone: The sequenced fragment ends 3 residues before the CDR3 boundary, so the rest is inferred from the germline J gene. V and J are TRBV28 and TRBJ1-2; D is perhaps TRBD1 (6 bases). Germline CDR1 and CDR2: MDHEN and SYDVKM. Trimming removed 3 bases from V and 4 bases from J, with 12 bases in between. CDR3 length: 14 amino acids. CDR3 residues: CASSLRGLVYGYTF. The CDR3 DNA, read in part, is TGTGCCAGCAGTTTGCGGGGGCTTGTCTATGGC.

The part of the CDR3 DNA that was read is TGTGCCAGCGTCCGGGGGGGCCAGGGCAAAAACATT. Amino acid sequence: CASVRGGQGKNI. The full CDR3 reads CASVRGGQGKNIQYF. The V call is TRBV12-3 or TRBV12-4, the J call TRBJ2-4, with 8 bases fitting TRBD2. The CDR3 end falls 3 residues outside the read, so it is completed with the germline J gene. The CDR3 runs 15 residues. V lost 8 bases, J lost 3 bases, and 9 bases stayed unmatched.

Concerning this clone itself: The CDR3 end falls 3 residues outside the read, so it is completed with the germline J gene. The chain is built from TRBV4-2 and TRBJ1-4; D unclear. Germline CDR1 reads LGHNA; CDR2 reads YNFKEQ. The V gene lost 4 bases and the J gene lost 5 bases, with 11 bases spanning the gap. The CDR3 contains 14 residues. The CDR3 sequence is CASSLDSRNEKLFF. The DNA read from the CDR3 is TGTGCCAGCAGCCTCGACTCCCGCAATGAAAAA.

A remark on this clone: The read ends 3 residues early relative to the CDR3; the germline J gene fills the gap. The chain couples TRBV20-1 to TRBJ2-4; D is perhaps TRBD2 (5 bases). The V end was cut by 0 bases, the J end by 9 bases, with 12 bases between. The CDR3 has 13 residues. CDR1 is DFQATT and CDR2 is SNEGSKA in the germline V gene (reference sequence). Here the CDR3 reads CSARDPLVGIQYF. The sequenced part of the CDR3 DNA is TGCAGTGCTAGAGACCCACTAGTAGGCATT.

Concerning this clone itself: The read terminates 3 residues ahead of where the CDR3 ends, so the germline J gene completes it. The chain is built from TRBV5-1 and TRBJ2-6; no firm D call. The V and J ends lost 3 bases and 0 bases respectively, with 13 bases between them. The CDR3 sequence is 17 residues long. CDR1 is SGHRS and CDR2 is YFSETQ in the germline V gene. CDR3 DNA, as far as it was read: TGCGCCAGCAGCTCCCATTCGACTCGCTCTGGGGCCAACGTC. This gives the protein CASSSHSTRSGANV. The CDR3 in full is CASSSHSTRSGANVLTF.

The sequenced CDR3 bases are TGCAGTGGGTGGGGCAAGCGCAGGGCAGGAGATAATACTTTAGCCAAAAACATT. This codes for CSGWGKRRAGDNTLAKNI. The whole CDR3 reads CSGWGKRRAGDNTLAKNIQYF. The J gene is TRBJ2-4, the V gene TRBV20-1; TRBD1 might be the D (5 bases). The read finishes 3 residues shy of the CDR3 end, and the germline J gene is used to complete it. The CDR3 is 21 amino acids. The germline V gene has CDR1 DFQATT and CDR2 SNEGSKA (reference sequence). Trimming took off 7 bases at V and 0 bases at J, with 34 bases between the two ends.

A word on this clone: The sequence runs out 3 residues before the end of the CDR3; the remainder is reconstructed from the germline J gene. This CDR3 is also generated by other DNA sequences in the sample. The rearrangement uses TRBV5-1 and TRBJ2-6; D not resolved. Germline CDR1 SGHRS, CDR2 YFSETQ. There are 15 residues in the CDR3. Trimming took 0 bases from V and 0 from J, leaving 4 bases between them. The sequenced part of the CDR3 DNA is TGCGCCAGCAGCTTGGCCGGCTCTGGGGCCAACGTC. The encoded protein is CASSLAGSGANV. The CDR3 as a whole reads CASSLAGSGANVLTF.

About this clone: Sequencing ends 3 residues short of the CDR3 end; the germline J gene provides the rest. V and J are TRBV19 and TRBJ2-3; TRBD2 agrees at 8 bases. Germline V gene sequence: CDR1 LNHDA, CDR2 SQIVND (reference sequence). This CDR3 is 13 amino acids long. Incomplete CDR3 DNA: TGTGCCAGTAGTCGCGGGGGGTCTAAGACG. It translates to CASSRGGSKT. The CDR3 in its entirety is CASSRGGSKTQYF.